This is a list of T cell receptor beta chains from one sample in a study of T cells in Graves' hyperthyroidism and ophthalmopathy. Each CDR3 protein is one row after TCRdb ran MiXCR on the multiplex PCR reads. The sample records a few hundred thousand distinct CDR3 sequences, about 14% being singletons. Sequenced input: blood. These TCRs come from a woman between 40 and 50 years old with Graves' hyperthyroidism that later progressed to Graves' ophthalmopathy. The CDR3 runs from the conserved cysteine through the conserved F or W. The D gene is left open where the match is weak. Clone sizes are given selectively: once, few, many, or a class where the clone is expanded.

TRBV12-3/TRBV12-4,TRBJ2-1,.,many,TGTGCCAGCAGTCCGACCCGTGATAGACACAATGAGCAGTTCTTC,CASSPTRDRHNEQFF
TRBV30,TRBJ1-2,.,many,TGTGCCTGGAGTGTTCAGGGTTTGGGCGGCTACACCTTC,CAWSVQGLGGYTF
TRBV19,TRBJ2-1,TRBD1,many,TGTGCCAGTACCGAATACCGGGACAGATTATCCTACAATGAGCAGTTCTTC,CASTEYRDRLSYNEQFF
TRBV20-1,TRBJ1-1,TRBD1,few,TGCAGTGCCCGGAGGACGGACAGGGGGCTGTGGGACACTGAAGCTTTCTTT,CSARRTDRGLWDTEAFF
TRBV7-6,TRBJ2-5,.,.,TGTGCCAGCAGCTTAGGCCCAGGGACCCAGTACTTC,CASSLGPGTQYF
TRBV20-1,TRBJ2-7,.,many,TGCAGTGCTAGAGGTCTTCCTCCTCTTTACGAGCAGTACTTC,CSARGLPPLYEQYF
TRBV18,TRBJ2-1,TRBD1,many,TGTGCCAGCTCAGGGACAGGGGGAAGATTGAATGAGCAGTTCTTC,CASSGTGGRLNEQFF
TRBV28,TRBJ1-2,TRBD1,many,TGTGCCAGCAGTTACGGACAGGGAACGGGTGGCTACACCTTC,CASSYGQGTGGYTF
TRBV12-3/TRBV12-4,TRBJ1-1,.,.,TGTGCCAGCAGTTTGCAGGAACACACTGAAGCTTTCTTT,CASSLQEHTEAFF
TRBV9,TRBJ2-3,.,few,TGTGCCAGCAGCGTGGGACCTCAGGGCACAGATACGCAGTATTTT,CASSVGPQGTDTQYF
TRBV10-3,TRBJ2-1,.,many,TGTGCCATCAGTGAGTCGGACCGCGTGGCCTCCTACAATGAGCAGTTCTTC,CAISESDRVASYNEQFF
TRBV10-2,TRBJ2-1,TRBD2,many,TGCGCCAGCTCCAGCGGGAGGTACAATGAGCAGTTCTTC,CASSSGRYNEQFF
TRBV9,TRBJ2-1,.,many,TGTGCCAGCAGCGTAGGACGGATGTCCTACAATGAGCAGTTCTTC,CASSVGRMSYNEQFF
TRBV6-2/TRBV6-3,TRBJ1-5,.,few,TGTGCCAGCAGTTACTCTGGGCAGGGTAGTGCTCAGCCCCAGCATTTT,CASSYSGQGSAQPQHF
TRBV5-1,TRBJ2-7,TRBD2,many,TGCGCCAGCAGCAAAACTAGCGGGAGCCCCTACGAGCAGTACTTC,CASSKTSGSPYEQYF
TRBV29-1,TRBJ2-7,TRBD1,many,TGCAGCGTTGAAGTCCCGGACAGGGGGAAATACGAGCAGTACTTC,CSVEVPDRGKYEQYF
TRBV19,TRBJ2-6,.,few,TGTGCCAGTAGTACCCAGATTTCTGGGGCCAACGTCCTGACTTTC,CASSTQISGANVLTF
TRBV6-1,TRBJ2-5,.,many,TGTGCCAGCAGTGAGCAAGAGACCCAGTACTTC,CASSEQETQYF
TRBV24-1,TRBJ2-2,.,many,TGTGCCACGAGTGCAGCGGGACAAGACACCGGGGAGCTGTTTTTT,CATSAAGQDTGELFF
TRBV11-2,TRBJ2-3,.,many,TGTGCCAGCAGCCAAAATCGTTGGCGTGATACGCAGTATTTT,CASSQNRWRDTQYF
TRBV18,TRBJ2-2,.,many,TGTGCCAGCTCACCACCAAGACAGTTGAGCACCGGGGAGCTGTTTTTT,CASSPPRQLSTGELFF
TRBV9,TRBJ1-6,.,many,TGTGCCAGCAGCGAGGGGGTAGAGGGACCCCTCCACTTT,CASSEGVEGPLHF
TRBV5-1,TRBJ2-5,TRBD1,many,TGCGCCAGCAGCCTTACTTTCGGACAGGACCAAGAGACCCAGTACTTC,CASSLTFGQDQETQYF
TRBV11-3,TRBJ2-3,.,many,TGTGCCAGCAGCTTAAAGTCTTGGGGCAGGGAGGGCACAGATACGCAGTATTTT,CASSLKSWGREGTDTQYF
TRBV9,TRBJ2-7,TRBD2,once,TGTGCCAGCAGCGCCCAACTAGCGGTTTCCTACGAGCAGTACTTC,CASSAQLAVSYEQYF
TRBV20-1,TRBJ2-5,TRBD2,once,TGCAGTGCTAGAGATCCTAGCGGGAGTGGAGAGACCCAGTACTTC,CSARDPSGSGETQYF